This T cell receptor beta chain was retrieved from a study of beta chain features in type 1 diabetes. Study in general: All samples yielded roughly 100,000,000 examined sorted cells.

Germline assignment: CDR1 SGDLS and CDR2 YYNGEE. This CDR3 comprises 17 residues. The V segment lost 1 base and the J segment 9 bases; nucleotides outside the gene matches: 14. Study-level points and caveats: High-TCR-expressing cells could be over-represented by cDNA sequencing.

This clone has more than one count but fewer than ten. Its antigen is still unknown. The whole isolated RNA underwent reverse transcription, so sequencing captured expressed TCRB transcripts. The protocol was immunoSEQ multiplex PCR, while the TCRdb copy is restricted to in-frame clones and leaves out a portion. The data hold roughly 330,000 clones, with 11% observed a single time. This sequence originates from a woman in her twenties or thirties in good health. The genes are TRBV9 and TRBJ2-1; TRBD2 aligns across 9 bases. Source material: naive CD4+ T cells from blood. CDR3 region: CASSVSQVGGRAGEQFF. The CDR3 nucleotides are TGTGCCAGCAGCGTATCCCAAGTGGGCGGGAGGGCCGGTGAGCAGTTCTTC.